The clone carrying this T cell receptor beta chain was recorded at least ten times. Its antigen is currently unknown. Authors' methods: Samples had a median of 95,638 TCRs, ranging 23,224 to 690,600. A single record per CDR3 protein comes from TCRdb applying MiXCR to the RACE reads. TCRdb's processing, not the authors' own work, is the source of the V and J calls. Of 74,000 or so distinct CDR3 sequences listed, 10% are singletons. This entry comes from a study of human T cells and chemical hapten exposure. Findings and limits, study-wide: Expanded TCRs produced significantly more large CDR3 similarity clusters than controls did.

Time point reported: patch test 1, 2 weeks after DPC sensitization. The treatment: therapeutic diphenylcyclopropenone sensitization with weekly scalp DPC. Those who donated were patients with alopecia, 18 to 70 years of age, and suitable for DPC. From whole blood left unfractionated, total RNA was extracted. V lost 7 bases and J lost 0, with 11 bases in between. The CDR3 has 14 amino acids. Per germline, CDR1 MNHNY and CDR2 SVGAGI (reference sequence). This sample comprised whole blood, obtained in connection with sensitization to the hapten diphenylcyclopropenone (DPC). The chain is built from TRBV6-6 and TRBJ2-3; D is unresolved. The clonotype originates from a woman between 50 and 59 years old with alopecia areata. Some clones in this sample may be carry-over from other donors' samples. CDR3 in amino acids: CASIFDHSTDTQYF. The CDR3 DNA reads TGTGCCAGCATTTTTGACCATAGCACAGATACGCAGTATTTT.